The 28 T cell receptor beta chains listed next were all sequenced from one sample in a study of blood T cell repertoires in COVID-19. Clones were read by immunoSEQ multiplex PCR, and TCRdb kept only the in-frame ones, dropping some. The sample lists fewer than 200,000 clones; approximately 81% were seen once. Sequenced material: PBMCs or T cells enriched from blood (not recorded which). The receptors stem from a woman between 40 and 50 years old with acute COVID-19.

The chain has TRBV14 and TRBJ2-7, with 14 bases lining up with TRBD2. CDR1 is SGHDN, CDR2 FVKESK, per germline. The ends lost 4 bases at V and 6 bases at J; junction bases unmatched: 14. CDR3 size: 18 residues. CDR3: CASSPRPLGTSGRGEQYF. The CDR3 DNA is TGTGCCAGCAGCCCACGCCCCCTAGGGACTAGCGGGAGAGGCGAGCAGTACTTC. The entire variable domain, with the rest obtained from reference TRBV14 and TRBJ2-7, is as follows: EAGVTQFPSHSVIEKGQTVTLRCDPISGHDNLYWYRRVMGKEIKFLLHFVKESKQDESGMPNNRFLAERTGGTYSTLKVQPAELEDSGVYFCASSPRPLGTSGRGEQYFGPGTRLTVT.

The CDR3, as DNA: TGTGCCAGCACCGCGTCCACCTCTGGAAACACCATATATTTT. Translating gives CASTASTSGNTIYF. The J gene is TRBJ1-3, the V gene TRBV6-5; D unclear. Germline loops: CDR1 MNHEY, CDR2 SVGAGI. CDR3 size: 14 residues. Trimming removed 7 bases from V and 0 bases from J, with 10 bases in between.

The chain combines TRBV9 with TRBJ2-1, with D possibly TRBD1 on 7 matching bases. The CDR3 is made up of 14 amino acids. Per the germline V gene, CDR1 is SGDLS and CDR2 is YYNGEE. V lost 3 bases and J lost 5, with 12 bases in between. The CDR3: CASSARGTDNEQFF. The CDR3 DNA follows: TGTGCCAGCAGCGCCCGGGGGACAGACAATGAGCAGTTCTTC.

The chain combines TRBV7-9 with TRBJ2-7; TRBD2 matches at 10 bases. The CDR3 covers 14 residues. Looked up from germline, CDR1 is SEHNR and CDR2 is FQNEAQ (reference sequence). Trimming removed 1 base from V and 6 bases from J; junction bases left unmatched: 3. CDR3 in amino acids: CASSLEGLAAEQYF. CDR3 bases: TGTGCCAGCAGCTTAGAAGGACTAGCGGCCGAGCAGTACTTC.

The rearrangement links TRBV9 to TRBJ2-1, with 7 nucleotides matching TRBD1. J gave up 8 bases and V 3 bases, and 14 bases lay outside the gene matches. This CDR3 has 16 amino acids. From germline, CDR1 is SGDLS and CDR2 YYNGEE. Here the CDR3 reads CASSAETGSLIDEQFF. CDR3 nucleotides: TGTGCCAGCAGCGCGGAGACAGGGTCCCTTATCGATGAGCAGTTCTTC.

This clone was detected only once. The chain links TRBV15 to TRBJ1-1; 7 bases map to TRBD1. This CDR3 region has 15 residues. The ends lost 3 bases at V and 2 bases at J; junction bases unmatched: 6. CDR1 is LNHNV and CDR2 is YYDKDF in the germline V gene (reference sequence). CDR3 in DNA: TGTGCCACCAGCAGGGGCGACAGGGTCAACACTGAAGCTTTCTTT. It translates to CATSRGDRVNTEAFF. Full variable domain (rest looked up from reference TRBV15 and TRBJ1-1): DAMVIQNPRYQVTQFGKPVTLSCSQTLNHNVMYWYQQKSSQAPKLLFHYYDKDFNNEADTPDNFQSRRPNTSFCFLDIRSPGLGDTAMYLCATSRGDRVNTEAFFGQGTRLTVV.

This clone was detected only once. The chain joins TRBV29-1 to TRBJ1-1; D is unresolved. The germline CDR1 and CDR2 sequences are SQVTM and ANQGSEA. Trimming cost V 5 bases and J 0 bases, with 16 bases left between them. The CDR3 sequence is 15 residues long. The CDR3 protein is CSVSERGPLNTEAFF. The CDR3 bases are TGCAGCGTTTCGGAGAGAGGGCCTTTGAACACTGAAGCTTTCTTT.

This clone was counted a few times. The chain carries TRBV7-2 and TRBJ1-5, with 7 bases lining up with TRBD1. Trimming at V came to 6 bases and at J to 7 bases, leaving 12 bases not matched to a gene. This CDR3 has 15 amino acids. CDR1 SGHTA and CDR2 FQGNSA come from the germline V gene. The CDR3 nucleotides read TGTGCCAGCAGTTTCTCCGGGACAGCGGAGCAGCCCCAGCATTTT. Protein product: CASSFSGTAEQPQHF. The full variable domain, its missing parts supplied by reference TRBV7-2 and TRBJ1-5, is GAGVSQSPSNKVTEKGKDVELRCDPISGHTALYWYRQSLGQGLEFLIYFQGNSAPDKSGLPSDRFSAERTGGSVSTLTIQRTQQEDSAVYLCASSFSGTAEQPQHFGDGTRLSIL.

CDR3 amino acids: CATSDSTSVSYNEQFF. The CDR3 DNA is TGTGCCACCAGTGATTCCACTAGCGTGAGTTACAATGAGCAGTTCTTC. The rearrangement uses TRBV24-1 and TRBJ2-1; 7 nucleotides match TRBD2. The germline V gene has CDR1 KGHDR and CDR2 SFDVKD. J was trimmed by 4 bases and V by 2 bases; bases with no gene match: 7. There are 16 residues in the CDR3.

V gene TRBV7-2 combines with J gene TRBJ2-5; 9 bases are a match to TRBD1. The CDR3 covers 14 residues. V shed 6 bases and J 7 bases; nucleotides not matched to a gene: 9. Looked up from germline, CDR1 is SGHTA and CDR2 is FQGNSA. CDR3 residues: CASSLTGTGRTQYF. In nucleotides, the CDR3 is TGTGCCAGCAGTCTCACCGGGACAGGGCGGACCCAGTACTTC.

The J gene is TRBJ1-6, the V gene TRBV6-2 or TRBV6-3; unclear D gene. The V gene's germline CDR1 is MNHEY and CDR2 SVGEGT. The CDR3 consists of 15 residues. Deletions cut 2 bases from V and 12 bases from J, with 17 bases between. The CDR3 is CASSYPRSSRLPLHF. CDR3 coding DNA: TGTGCCAGCAGTTACCCCAGGTCCTCCCGTCTACCCCTCCACTTT.

This rearrangement joins TRBV2 to TRBJ1-4, with 8 bases fitting TRBD1. This CDR3 is 14 amino acids long. CDR1 is SNHLY, CDR2 FYNNEI, per germline. J was trimmed by 2 bases and V by 5 bases; bases with no gene match: 1. The chain's CDR3 is CASSRQGTNEKLFF. CDR3 coding DNA: TGTGCCAGCAGTAGACAGGGGACTAATGAAAAACTGTTTTTT.

The rearrangement joins TRBV3-1 (or the pseudogene TRBV3-2) to TRBJ2-6; no clear D gene. The CDR3 runs 16 residues. Germline V gene sequence: CDR1 LGHDT, CDR2 YNNKEL (reference sequence). Trimming removed 1 base from V and 1 base from J, with 8 bases in between. For the CDR3, the DNA is TGTGCCAGCAGCCAAGCGCGGAGTTCTGGGGCCAACGTCCTGACTTTC. Encoded protein: CASSQARSSGANVLTF.

The V and J genes are TRBV19 and TRBJ1-2, with TRBD1 identical over 8 bases. The CDR3 extends over 15 amino acids. V lost 4 bases, J lost 4 bases, and 8 bases stayed unmatched. The germline CDR1 and CDR2 sequences are LNHDA and SQIVND (reference sequence). In DNA form, the CDR3 reads TGTGCCAGTAGTACCGACCGGACAGGGTCCTATGGCTACACCTTC. Protein product: CASSTDRTGSYGYTF.

The gene calls are TRBV7-9 and TRBJ2-1; D not resolved. CDR1 and CDR2 from the germline V gene are SEHNR and FQNEAQ (reference sequence). CDR3 size: 14 residues. V was cut by 5 bases and J by 0 bases, with 8 bases left in between. CDR3 in amino acids: CASSPTVSYNEQFF. The CDR3 nucleotides are TGTGCCAGCAGCCCGACTGTCTCCTACAATGAGCAGTTCTTC.

The V and J genes are TRBV2 and TRBJ1-3; 8 nucleotides agree with TRBD1. V dropped 5 bases and J dropped 2; count of bases not matched to a gene: 2. The CDR3 totals 14 residues. Germline V gene sequence: CDR1 SNHLY, CDR2 FYNNEI. CDR3 bases: TGTGCCAGCAGTTTGGACAGGGCTGGAAACACCATATATTTT. Translated, it gives CASSLDRAGNTIYF.

This clone was seen only a few times. The V call is TRBV18, the J call TRBJ2-2; D gene unclear. The CDR3 length is 12 residues. CDR1 and CDR2 (germline): KGHSH, LQKENI. V lost 3 bases to trimming and J lost 5 bases, with 4 bases between them. The CDR3 DNA follows: TGTGCCAGCTCACCCTTTACCGGGGAGCTGTTTTTT. The encoded protein is CASSPFTGELFF.

The CDR3 reads CASSQQGNYGYTF. As DNA, the CDR3 is TGTGCCAGCTCTCAACAGGGAAACTATGGCTACACCTTC. The chain couples TRBV18 to TRBJ1-2; possibly TRBD1 for D (6 bases). Trimming took off 6 bases at V and 2 bases at J, with 10 bases between the two ends. There are 13 residues in the CDR3. CDR1 and CDR2 from the germline V gene are KGHSH and LQKENI.

This rearrangement joins TRBV5-4 to TRBJ2-3; 10 bases agree with TRBD2. Germline loops: CDR1 SGHNT, CDR2 YYREEE (reference sequence). CDR3 length: 16 residues. Trimming at V came to 1 base and at J to 2 bases, leaving 4 bases not matched to a gene. The DNA for the CDR3 is TGTGCCAGCAGCTTGAGAGCGGGAGGGCCCACAGATACGCAGTATTTT. The encoded protein is CASSLRAGGPTDTQYF. The whole variable domain, remainder taken from reference TRBV5-4 and TRBJ2-3, is ETGVTQSPTHLIKTRGQQVTLRCSSQSGHNTVSWYQQALGQGPQFIFQYYREEENGRGNFPPRFSGLQFPNYSSELNVNALELDDSALYLCASSLRAGGPTDTQYFGPGTRLTVL.

V usage is TRBV5-1 and J usage is TRBJ1-1; possibly TRBD1 for D (5 bases). This CDR3 has 15 amino acids. With 6 bases removed from V and 0 bases from J, the gap between germline ends came to 15 bases. The germline CDR1 and CDR2 sequences are SGHRS and YFSETQ. The CDR3 spells CASNQGWGMNTEAFF. CDR3 DNA: TGCGCCAGCAATCAGGGATGGGGCATGAACACTGAAGCTTTCTTT.

CDR3 residues: CASSVKESGDTEAFF. The CDR3 DNA follows: TGTGCCAGCAGTGTAAAAGAGTCAGGGGACACTGAAGCTTTCTTT. J is TRBJ1-1 and V is TRBV6-4; tentatively, D is TRBD1 (6 bases). The length of the CDR3 is 15 residues. Trimming cost V 4 bases and J 3 bases, with 15 bases left between them. Per the germline V gene, CDR1 is MRHNA and CDR2 is SNTAGT.

This chain links TRBV19 with TRBJ1-2; the D is unclear. Looked up from germline, CDR1 is LNHDA and CDR2 is SQIVND (reference sequence). The ends were cut back, 4 bases at V and 3 bases at J, with 12 bases in the middle. The CDR3 is made up of 14 amino acids. The CDR3, as DNA: TGTGCCAGTAGTAGTACCACACCTTACTATGGCTACACCTTC. Its translation is CASSSTTPYYGYTF.

The sample holds a few counts of this clone. V and J are TRBV4-1 and TRBJ2-7; 9 nucleotides line up with TRBD1. Germline values: CDR1 MGHRA, CDR2 YSYEKL. The CDR3 has 15 residues. After removal of 1 base from V and 2 bases from J, the junction contained 3 bases not matched to a gene. CDR3 sequence: CASSQGTGAPYEQYF. In DNA form, the CDR3 reads TGCGCCAGCAGCCAAGGGACAGGGGCGCCCTACGAGCAGTACTTC.

This clone was recorded a few times. The gene calls are TRBV27 and TRBJ2-1; 8 bases are shared with TRBD2. Trimming took 5 bases from V and 6 from J; bases not matched to a gene: 15. CDR1 is MNHEY, CDR2 SMNVEV, per germline (reference sequence). The CDR3 covers 17 residues. This CDR3 reads CASSAPRGAGVRNEQFF. CDR3 nucleotides: TGTGCCAGCAGTGCCCCTCGGGGAGCGGGAGTTCGCAATGAGCAGTTCTTC.

The chain employs TRBV5-4 and TRBJ2-3; TRBD1 aligns across 8 bases. The V gene's germline CDR1 is SGHNT and CDR2 YYREEE (reference sequence). With V trimmed by 0 bases and J by 1 base, 4 bases remained unmatched. The CDR3 loop spans 16 amino acids. CDR3 coding DNA: TGTGCCAGCAGCTTGGCCGCAGGGGGCGGCACAGATACGCAGTATTTT. The encoded protein is CASSLAAGGGTDTQYF. The full variable domain, its missing parts supplied by reference TRBV5-4 and TRBJ2-3, is ETGVTQSPTHLIKTRGQQVTLRCSSQSGHNTVSWYQQALGQGPQFIFQYYREEENGRGNFPPRFSGLQFPNYSSELNVNALELDDSALYLCASSLAAGGGTDTQYFGPGTRLTVL.

The table lists this clone with a few counts. V and J are TRBV3-1 (or the pseudogene TRBV3-2) and TRBJ1-3, with TRBD1 identical over 12 bases. V lost 3 bases, J lost 7 bases, and 7 bases stayed unmatched. The CDR3 spans 16 residues. CDR1 and CDR2 (germline): LGHDT, YNNKEL (reference sequence). This chain's CDR3 is CASSHTPGQGANTIYF. CDR3 bases: TGTGCCAGCAGCCATACTCCGGGACAGGGGGCTAACACCATATATTTT.

V gene TRBV5-6 combines with J gene TRBJ2-1; 11 nucleotides align to TRBD1. The germline V gene encodes CDR1 SGHDT and CDR2 YYEEEE. The trim removed 4 bases at V and 6 bases at J, leaving 6 bases unmatched. The CDR3 extends over 15 amino acids. CDR3 residues: CASSRTGTGGNEQFF. DNA of the CDR3: TGTGCCAGCAGCAGGACCGGGACAGGGGGCAATGAGCAGTTCTTC.

V gene TRBV27 combines with J gene TRBJ2-3, with 7 bases matching TRBD1. The CDR3 has 15 amino acids. Losses at the gene ends were 7 bases for V and 2 bases for J; bases not matched to a gene: 9. Germline CDR1 reads MNHEY; CDR2 reads SMNVEV (reference sequence). The CDR3 region has the DNA TGTGCCAGCACCCCCAACGGACAGGCCACAGATACGCAGTATTTT. It translates to CASTPNGQATDTQYF.